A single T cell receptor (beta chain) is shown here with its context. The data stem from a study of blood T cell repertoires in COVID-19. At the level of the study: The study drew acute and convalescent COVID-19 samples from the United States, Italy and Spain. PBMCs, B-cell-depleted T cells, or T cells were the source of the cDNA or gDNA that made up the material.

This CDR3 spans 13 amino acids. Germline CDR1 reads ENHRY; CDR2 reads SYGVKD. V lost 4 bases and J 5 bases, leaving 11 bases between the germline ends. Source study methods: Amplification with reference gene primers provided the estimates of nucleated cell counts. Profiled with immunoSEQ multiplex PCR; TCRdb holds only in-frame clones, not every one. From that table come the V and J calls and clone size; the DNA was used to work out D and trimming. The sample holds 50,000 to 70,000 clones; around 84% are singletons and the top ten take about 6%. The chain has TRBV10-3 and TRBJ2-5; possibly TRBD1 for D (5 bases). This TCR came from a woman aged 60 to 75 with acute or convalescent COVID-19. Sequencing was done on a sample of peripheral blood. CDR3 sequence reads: CAISASRDETQYF. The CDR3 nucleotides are TGTGCCATCAGTGCGAGCAGGGATGAGACCCAGTACTTC.